This T cell receptor beta chain was obtained from a study of regulatory T cells in long-lasting Graves disease. Arm-PCR of CDR3 regions with iRepertoire HTBI primers generated TCR beta libraries. In TCRdb, the multiplex PCR reads were re-called with MiXCR into one record per CDR3 protein. The table includes 400,000 to 550,000 distinct CDR3 sequences, 16% detected once. The time point denotes: newly diagnosed GD, antithyroid drugs for less than 3 months. RNA isolated from PBMCs was used to make the TCR library. Deletions cut 6 bases from V and 1 base from J, with 15 bases between. Germline loops: CDR1 MNHEY, CDR2 SMNVEV (reference sequence). CDR3 length: 15 amino acids. This clonotype has a count of ten or more. These records were also assigned to another study, of T cells in Graves' hyperthyroidism and ophthalmopathy. That report notes: First-round RT-PCR of the TCR CDR3 relied on the HTBI primer set.

This sequence joins TRBV27 and TRBJ1-2; D may be TRBD1 (6 bases). This sample comprised peripheral blood mononuclear cells (PBMCs), obtained at new diagnosis, from a patient treated with antithyroid drugs. This receptor was identified in a woman aged 25-40 years with Graves disease. The CDR3 DNA follows: TGTGCCAGCAGGACAGGAGCACATTTTAACTATGGCTACACCTTC. Protein: CASRTGAHFNYGYTF.